In this sample, the clone carrying this T cell receptor beta chain turned up once. Its antigen is currently unknown. This entry is derived from a study of human versus mouse CDR3 diversity and MHC coevolution. Study-level points and caveats: By iCHAO1, human TCR beta clonotypes numbered some 1.5 million, the most. Compared with mice, human CDR3s carried more deletions and insertions on average. The lowest clonal inequality scores came from most of the three human donors.

Assay: immunoSEQ multiplex PCR; the TCRdb copy retains only in-frame clones and omits some. This table has about 77,000 clones, 80% to 95% appearing once. The CDR3 has 15 residues. V shed 5 bases, J shed 2 bases, and the junction held 8 bases outside the gene matches. CDR1 MNHEY and CDR2 SVGAGI come from the germline V gene. This chain uses TRBV6-5 with TRBJ2-7, with 8 bases lining up with TRBD2. The receptor was derived from a person aged 30-70 years in good health. The sequenced material came from naive CD4+ T cells from blood. Subset meaning: CD45RO-negative CD62L-positive naive CD4 T cells. In DNA form, the CDR3 reads TGTGCCAGCAGTCCCCTTGGCGGGGGGACCTACGAGCAGTACTTC. Translated, it gives CASSPLGGGTYEQYF.